The present entry profiles one T cell receptor (beta chain) with its context. Its target is not known. The CDR3 totals 18 residues. V lost 2 bases, J lost 0 bases, and 14 bases lay in between. The data derive from a study of T cells after yellow fever vaccination. Regarding the study as a whole: Secondary responses were weaker yet peaked faster, day 5 versus 15.

TCRdb called the 5' RACE reads again in MiXCR, with one record for every CDR3 protein. The table lists just over 250,000 distinct CDR3 sequences, roughly 4.8% of them singletons. This chain links TRBV23-1 with TRBJ1-6; a weak D match, TRBD1 (6 bases). TRBV23-1 is identified as an open reading frame with a role that is uncertain. Sequencing used CD4+ T cells sorted from PBMCs, obtained on the day of the yellow fever booster vaccination. The TCR comes from a man between 18 and 35 years old who received the YFV17D yellow fever vaccine. The CDR3 DNA reads as TGCGCCAGCAGTCAACCGGGACACTTGAGCTCCTATAATTCACCCCTCCACTTT. Its protein is CASSQPGHLSSYNSPLHF.